This T cell receptor (beta chain) was profiled in a study of blood T cell repertoires in COVID-19. Across the study: COVID-19 samples, acute and convalescent, were from the United States, Italy and Spain. The analysed material was cDNA or gDNA that came from T cells, B-cell-depleted T cells, or PBMCs.

Germline lookup yields CDR1 SNHLY and CDR2 FYNNEI. V lost 4 bases to trimming and J lost 1 base; unmatched junction nucleotides: 7. The CDR3 is 16 residues long. Per the study methods: Reference gene primer amplification in the assay estimated nucleated cell counts. The repertoire was sequenced with immunoSEQ multiplex PCR; TCRdb's copy has only in-frame clones and lacks some. V, J and clone size are taken as reported in that table, and D and trimming were inferred from the DNA itself. The top ten clones hold more than 1.5% of a sample with around 140,000 clones, around 83% of them seen once. This TCR was recovered from a human donor in a cohort sampled during active COVID-19. The gene calls are TRBV2 and TRBJ1-1, with 9 bases that match TRBD1. The sample comprised peripheral blood. CDR3 loop: CASSGDRETGNTEAFF. As DNA, the CDR3 is TGTGCCAGCAGTGGGGACAGGGAAACGGGGAACACTGAAGCTTTCTTT.